The sequence of this TCR beta chain was determined in a study of shared clonotypes between healthy human individuals (dated by TCRdb to the early 2020s). The study in broad terms: The cohort comprised two women and three men aged 18 to 49 years. To estimate repertoire size and how much clonotypes are shared between individuals, the study performed deep sequencing of blood TCR repertoires from roughly five healthy adults. Libraries were prepared and TCR repertoires were sequenced by different laboratories using diverse techniques, in order to increase sequencing depth and limit assay-specific biases. For each donor, CD4 naive and CD4 memory were each run on three plates, CD8 naive on two plates, and CD8 memory on one plate. Leukapheresis yielded between about 0.9 and 9.5 billion PBMCs per donor.

Overall study results and their limits: Based on pairwise subsampling, the degree of clonotype sharing among donors was expected to be affected by sequencing depth. Sharing across a few donors was observed for 4.5% to 6.5% of naive CD4, 3% to 3.5% of naive CD8, 2% to 2.5% of memory CD4, and around 0.4% of memory CD8 clonotypes. Sampling was restricted to blood, and TCR repertoires in tissue are likely to differ from TCR repertoires in blood. Clonotypes shared by all four sorted-subset donors showed higher generation probabilities than non-shared clonotypes. Naive subsets generally had larger estimated clonotype richness than memory subsets did. The small number of donors limited the genetic and exposure-history diversity represented. Incomplete sequencing was indicated by rarefaction of sorted-subset datasets, despite the large sequencing depth.

A remark on this clone: What antigen it recognizes has not been identified. The record has no base qualities; no much larger clone is one base away.

Taken from cysteine to phenylalanine, the CDR3 has 17 residues. Only the CDR3 DNA is retained, 51 bases long and in frame from the first base. V ends up 1 base short and J 1 base short, with an unmatched junction base count of 9. Looking up the germline V gene yields CDR1 SGHRS and CDR2 YFSETQ. The donors were healthy, HIV-negative adults who had no recently reported acute infections or vaccinations. Every donor was a Caucasian adult living in Nashville, Tennessee, USA. CD4+ T cells were enriched by magnetic negative selection; naive cells were then positively selected on CD45RA, and the negative fraction formed the memory subset. Blood was obtained by leukapheresis, after which PBMCs were separated by Ficoll-Histopaque density gradient centrifugation and cryopreserved in liquid nitrogen vapor phase. Analytical flow cytometry was used to check the purity and quantity of each magnetically sorted T cell population. Genomic DNA was isolated from every sorted fraction and measured by UV absorbance on a Nanodrop 2000c.

Using the deep immunoSEQ assay, TCR CDR3 regions were amplified from genomic DNA by multiplex PCR. For each cell subset, the extracted genomic DNA was distributed evenly across all wells of several immunoSEQ 96-well plates, and each plate served as one replicate. For sorted subsets, around 200 ng genomic DNA, equal to some 30,000 T cell genomes, was loaded into each replicate PCR. The purified libraries were quantified using a Qubit 3.0 fluorometer, sized with a Bioanalyzer 2100, and then quantified again using the KAPA Library Quantification kit. A separate single-read 150-cycle Illumina NextSeq 550 flow cell was used to sequence each immunoSEQ 96-well plate. Turning to the authors' computational methods: Because the immunoSEQ output included only junctional sequences and no quality scores, the filtering could not be the same as the filtering used for full-length reads. To assign V/J genes and CDR3, sequences were annotated against IMGT germline references using PyIR, a Python wrapper for IgBLAST v1.9. Any read was removed if the V/J assignment was weak (E-value above 1e-6), the CDR3 was missing, or the read contained stop codons, out-of-frame junctions, or ambiguous translated residues. A V3J clonotype was defined by an identical inferred V gene, J gene, and CDR3 amino acid sequence. The percentage overlap between two repertoires was calculated by dividing the number of shared unique clonotypes by the size of the smaller repertoire. Three approaches were used to assess repertoire richness: RTK rarefaction, the Chao1 estimator, and Recon v2.1 estimates of unobserved clonotypes. OLGA was used to compute generation probabilities for all TCRbeta clonotypes that the gDNA method yielded from several donors. TCRdb obtained this table from immuneACCESS and retained in-frame rearrangements with V and J assigned. These tables miss some clones; where compared with another copy, unresolved V genes account for less than half of the shortfall, and the remainder is unexplained. V and J calls and clone size come straight from that table; D and trimming were deduced from the DNA. This sample has approximately 1,500,000 clones in its table, and approximately 98% of those were observed once. The leading ten clones occupy roughly 0.45% of the sample.

The source is a man aged 30 to 45 in good health. The sequencing input was naive CD4+ T cells sorted from blood. In the paper's terms, the cell subset or site label means: CD45RA+ positively selected. In this chain, TRBV5-1 is recombined with TRBJ2-5; TRBD1 lines up with 8 middle nucleotides. The CDR3 loop reads CASSLIGGTGIQETQYF. The DNA is as follows: TGCGCCAGCAGCTTGATTGGAGGGACAGGTATCCAAGAGACCCAGTACTTC.